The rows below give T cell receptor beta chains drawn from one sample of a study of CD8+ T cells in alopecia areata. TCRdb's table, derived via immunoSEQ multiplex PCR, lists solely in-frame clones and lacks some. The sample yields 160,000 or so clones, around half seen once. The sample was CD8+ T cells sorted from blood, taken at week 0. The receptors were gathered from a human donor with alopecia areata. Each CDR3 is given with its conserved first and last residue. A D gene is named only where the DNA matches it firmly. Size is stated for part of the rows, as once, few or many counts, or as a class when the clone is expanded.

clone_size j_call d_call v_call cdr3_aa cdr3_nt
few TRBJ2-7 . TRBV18 CASSPPSGYEQYF TGTGCCAGCTCACCACCTTCCGGTTACGAGCAGTACTTC
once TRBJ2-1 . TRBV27 CASHLGVLGEQFF TGTGCCAGCCACCTTGGAGTTTTGGGTGAGCAGTTCTTC
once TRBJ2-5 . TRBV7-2 CASSPGGQETQYF TGTGCCAGCAGCCCTGGGGGACAAGAGACCCAGTACTTC
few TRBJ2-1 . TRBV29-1 CSVEWGNNEQFF TGCAGCGTTGAGTGGGGAAACAATGAGCAGTTCTTC
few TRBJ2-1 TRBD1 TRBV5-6 CASSSLLTGVDEQFF TGTGCCAGCAGCTCCCTGCTTACAGGGGTAGATGAGCAGTTCTTC
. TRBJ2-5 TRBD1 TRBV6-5 CASRHGQGRAETQYF TGTGCCAGCAGACACGGACAGGGCCGGGCAGAGACCCAGTACTTC
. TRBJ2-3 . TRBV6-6 CASSLVDTQYF TGTGCCAGCAGTTTGGTAGATACGCAGTATTTT
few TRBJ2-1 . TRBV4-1 CASSPSLGNYNEQFF TGCGCCAGCAGCCCCAGCCTAGGGAACTACAATGAGCAGTTCTTC
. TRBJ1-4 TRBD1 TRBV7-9 CASSWSQSGQGGRGEKLFF TGTGCCAGCAGCTGGAGTCAATCGGGACAGGGAGGACGGGGTGAAAAACTGTTTTTT
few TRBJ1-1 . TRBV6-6 CASSYSFHYPNTEAFF TGTGCCAGCAGTTACTCGTTCCATTACCCTAACACTGAAGCTTTCTTT
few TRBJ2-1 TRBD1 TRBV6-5 CASSPGTGNEQFF TGTGCCAGCAGTCCCGGGACAGGCAATGAGCAGTTCTTC
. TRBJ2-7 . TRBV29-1 CSVVGVKGYEQYF TGCAGCGTTGTTGGGGTCAAGGGCTACGAGCAGTACTTC